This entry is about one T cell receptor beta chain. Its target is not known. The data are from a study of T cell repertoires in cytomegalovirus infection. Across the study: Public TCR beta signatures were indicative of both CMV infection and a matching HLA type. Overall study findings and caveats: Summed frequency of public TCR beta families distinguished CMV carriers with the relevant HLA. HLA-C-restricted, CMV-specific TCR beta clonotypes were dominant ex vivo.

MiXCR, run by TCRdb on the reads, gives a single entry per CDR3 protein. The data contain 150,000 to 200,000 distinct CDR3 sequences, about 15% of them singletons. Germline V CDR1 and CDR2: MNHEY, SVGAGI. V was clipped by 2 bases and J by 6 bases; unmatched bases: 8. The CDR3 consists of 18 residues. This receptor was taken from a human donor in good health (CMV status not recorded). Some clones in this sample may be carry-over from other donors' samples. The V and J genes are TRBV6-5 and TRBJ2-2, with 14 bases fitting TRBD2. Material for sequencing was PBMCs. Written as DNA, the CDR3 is TGTGCCAGCAGTTACCCCGGACTAGCGGGGGGCCTGGCCGGGGAGCTGTTTTTT. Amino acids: CASSYPGLAGGLAGELFF.